The sequence of this T cell receptor (beta chain) was determined in a study of blood T cell repertoires in COVID-19. Clones were read by immunoSEQ multiplex PCR, and TCRdb kept only the in-frame ones, dropping some. The sample lists about 180,000 clones; under 85% were seen once. The CDR3 consists of 17 residues. Germline V gene sequence: CDR1 LNHDA, CDR2 SQIVND (reference sequence). The V end lost 4 bases, the J end lost 1 base, and 20 bases lay between the germline ends. The chain couples TRBV19 to TRBJ2-7; D call uncertain. The sequencing sample was made of peripheral blood. The sequence was collected from a woman at least 80 years old with acute or convalescent COVID-19. Here the CDR3 reads CASSTAIGGMVSYEQYF. DNA for the CDR3: TGTGCCAGTAGTACCGCCATCGGCGGCATGGTTTCCTACGAGCAGTACTTC. Combining the CDR3 with reference TRBV19 and TRBJ2-7 gives the whole variable domain DGGITQSPKYLFRKEGQNVTLSCEQNLNHDAMYWYRQDPGQGLRLIYYSQIVNDFQKGDIAEGYSVSREKKESFPLTVTSAQKNPTAFYLCASSTAIGGMVSYEQYFGPGTRLTVT.